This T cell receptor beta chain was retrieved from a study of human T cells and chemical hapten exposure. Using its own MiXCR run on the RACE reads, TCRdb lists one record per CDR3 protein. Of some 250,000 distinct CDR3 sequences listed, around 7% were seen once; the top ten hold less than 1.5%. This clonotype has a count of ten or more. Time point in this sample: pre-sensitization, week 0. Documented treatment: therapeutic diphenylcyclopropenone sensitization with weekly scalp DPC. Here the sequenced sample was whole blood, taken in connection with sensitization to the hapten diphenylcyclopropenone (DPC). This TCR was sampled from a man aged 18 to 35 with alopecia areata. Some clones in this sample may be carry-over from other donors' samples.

For the CDR3, the DNA is TGCGCCAGCAGCCAAGAAAGGGTCGCAGCACCTTATAGCAATCAGCCCCAGCATTTT. This gives the protein CASSQERVAAPYSNQPQHF. The chain links TRBV4-3 to TRBJ1-5; D gene unclear. CDR1 is LGHNA and CDR2 is YSLEER in the germline V gene. The CDR3 has 19 residues. The ends were cut back, 0 bases at V and 0 bases at J, with 18 bases in the middle.